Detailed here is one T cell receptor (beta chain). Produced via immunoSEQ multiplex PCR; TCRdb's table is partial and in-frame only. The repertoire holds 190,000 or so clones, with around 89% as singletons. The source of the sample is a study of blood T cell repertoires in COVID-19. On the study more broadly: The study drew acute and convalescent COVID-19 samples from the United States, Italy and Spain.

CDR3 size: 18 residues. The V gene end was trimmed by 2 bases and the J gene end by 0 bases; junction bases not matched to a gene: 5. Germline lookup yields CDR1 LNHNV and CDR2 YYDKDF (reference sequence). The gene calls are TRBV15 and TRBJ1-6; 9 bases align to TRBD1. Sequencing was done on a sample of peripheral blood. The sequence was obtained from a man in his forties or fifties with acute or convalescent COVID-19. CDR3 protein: CATSRRTGVNSYNSPLHF. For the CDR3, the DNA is TGTGCCACCAGCAGAAGGACAGGGGTTAACTCCTATAATTCACCCCTCCACTTT.